The 14 T cell receptor beta chains reported below all come from one sample, sequenced in a study of blood T cell repertoires in COVID-19 (dated by TCRdb to 2018 to 2021). The library was made by the immunoSEQ multiplex PCR assay. TCRdb carries this immuneACCESS record with in-frame sequences only. Its versions omit some clonotypes, under half of them owing to an unresolved V gene in the studies checked, with the rest unexplained. Across this sample there are roughly 130,000 clones, with about four fifths seen only once. The ten largest make up less than 20% of the sample. The sequenced material came from peripheral blood. All receptors derive from a woman in her forties or fifties with acute or convalescent COVID-19.

The gene calls are TRBV5-1 and TRBJ2-1; TRBD1 might be the D (5 bases). V was pared by 0 bases and J by 3 bases, with 10 bases between. Germline V gene data show CDR1 as SGHRS and CDR2 as YFSETQ. CDR3 length: 15 amino acids. The CDR3 DNA reads as TGCGCCAGCAGCTTGGTAGGGGCCGACTACAATGAGCAGTTCTTC. Its protein product is CASSLVGADYNEQFF.

This sequence joins TRBV18 and TRBJ1-1; perhaps TRBD1 as D (6 bases). The CDR3 has 16 residues. With 3 bases removed from V and 0 bases from J, the gap between germline ends came to 14 bases. Germline CDR1 and CDR2: KGHSH and LQKENI. The CDR3 region is CASSPGTSSMNTEAFF. The CDR3 DNA reads as TGTGCCAGCTCACCTGGGACATCGAGCATGAACACTGAAGCTTTCTTT.

The chain couples TRBV18 to TRBJ2-1; 7 bases line up with TRBD1. With V trimmed by 6 bases and J by 0 bases, 5 bases remained unmatched. Per the germline V gene, CDR1 is KGHSH and CDR2 is LQKENI. The CDR3 has 15 amino acids. This CDR3 reads CASSQQGSSYNEQFF. CDR3 DNA: TGTGCCAGCTCGCAACAGGGGAGCTCCTACAATGAGCAGTTCTTC. The entire variable domain, with the rest obtained from reference TRBV18 and TRBJ2-1, is as follows: NAGVMQNPRHLVRRRGQEARLRCSPMKGHSHVYWYRQLPEEGLKFMVYLQKENIIDESGMPKERFSAEFPKEGPSILRIQQVVRGDSAAYFCASSQQGSSYNEQFFGPGTRLTVL.

The chain is built from TRBV5-6 and TRBJ2-1, with 11 bases lining up with TRBD2. Looked up from germline, CDR1 is SGHDT and CDR2 is YYEEEE. V lost 7 bases, J lost 13 bases, and 10 bases stayed unmatched. This CDR3 is 13 amino acids long. The CDR3 bases are TGTGCCAGCTTACGTAGCGGGGGGGCGTTACAGTTCTTC. Its translation is CASLRSGGALQFF.

CDR3 in amino acids: CASSQTPLNTGELFF. CDR3 bases: TGCGCCAGCAGCCAGACACCCTTGAACACCGGGGAGCTGTTTTTT. The J gene is TRBJ2-2, the V gene TRBV4-1; D uncertain. The length of the CDR3 is 15 residues. CDR1 is MGHRA and CDR2 is YSYEKL in the germline V gene. Trimming took 3 bases from V and 1 from J, leaving 9 bases between them.

This chain links TRBV28 with TRBJ1-2; D gene unclear. The CDR3 consists of 14 residues. CDR1 and CDR2 (germline): MDHEN, SYDVKM. V shed 1 base and J shed 4 bases, with 10 bases lying between them. In DNA, the CDR3 is TGTGCCAGCAGTTTATTCGGCGACTCCTATGGCTACACCTTC. Protein product: CASSLFGDSYGYTF.

The rearrangement joins TRBV28 to TRBJ2-7, with TRBD1 matching over 9 bases. This CDR3 has 16 amino acids. After removal of 4 bases from V and 5 bases from J, the junction contained 12 bases not matched to a gene. Per the germline V gene, CDR1 is MDHEN and CDR2 is SYDVKM. Here the CDR3 reads CASSSETGGRLNEQYF. The CDR3 nucleotides are TGTGCCAGCAGTTCCGAAACAGGGGGCAGGTTGAACGAGCAGTACTTC.

This chain joins TRBV5-8 and TRBJ2-1; 11 bases fit TRBD2. Germline CDR1 and CDR2: SGHTS and YDEGEE. The J segment lost 2 bases and the V segment lost 4 bases, leaving 14 bases of the junction unmatched. The CDR3 is made up of 19 amino acids. The chain's CDR3 is CASSLSGGLAGDTYNEQFF. The CDR3 nucleotides read TGTGCCAGCAGCCTGAGCGGCGGACTAGCGGGCGACACCTACAATGAGCAGTTCTTC. Full variable domain (outside the CDR3, taken from reference TRBV5-8 and TRBJ2-1): EAGVTQSPTHLIKTRGQQATLRCSPISGHTSVYWYQQALGLGLQFLLWYDEGEERNRGNFPPRFSGRQFPNYSSELNVNALELEDSALYLCASSLSGGLAGDTYNEQFFGPGTRLTVL.

The count of this clone is one. V gene TRBV28 combines with J gene TRBJ2-3, with D unclear. The V gene's germline CDR1 is MDHEN and CDR2 SYDVKM. The CDR3 spans 12 residues. V was trimmed by 1 base and J by 6 bases, leaving 5 bases between them. The CDR3 bases are TGTGCCAGCAGTTTATCCCAGGATACGCAGTATTTT. Its protein is CASSLSQDTQYF.

This rearrangement joins TRBV29-1 to TRBJ1-3; D is perhaps TRBD1 (5 bases). V was pared by 3 bases and J by 0 bases, with 9 bases between. Germline CDR1 is SQVTM and CDR2 is ANQGSEA. The CDR3 has 14 residues. The CDR3 spells CSVERDRSGNTIYF. CDR3 DNA sequence: TGCAGCGTTGAGCGGGACCGCTCTGGAAACACCATATATTTT.

CDR3 DNA sequence: TGTGCCAGTAGTATCCGGCAGGGGGGTGGCTACACCTTC. Its translation: CASSIRQGGGYTF. V usage is TRBV19 and J usage is TRBJ1-2; 7 positions agree with TRBD1. Germline V CDR1 and CDR2: LNHDA, SQIVND (reference sequence). J gave up 7 bases and V 3 bases, and 5 bases lay outside the gene matches. The CDR3 spans 13 residues.

This clone was seen just once. V is TRBV6-5 and J is TRBJ1-5, with D unresolved. V gave up 6 bases and J gave up 3 bases, with 9 bases separating them. The CDR3 runs to 13 residues. The germline V gene encodes CDR1 MNHEY and CDR2 SVGAGI. DNA of the CDR3: TGTGCCAGCAGCCGGGGTCACAATCAGCCCCAGCATTTT. Amino acid sequence: CASSRGHNQPQHF.

The V call is TRBV19, the J call TRBJ2-3; 13 bases match TRBD2. CDR1 is LNHDA, CDR2 SQIVND, per germline (reference sequence). With 4 bases clipped from V and 6 bases from J, the junction kept 16 bases outside the gene matches. The CDR3 loop spans 19 amino acids. DNA for the CDR3: TGTGCCAGTAGTACCCGACTAGCGGGGGGCTCGGCGCCATACGATACGCAGTATTTT. Its protein product is CASSTRLAGGSAPYDTQYF.

The chain links TRBV27 to TRBJ1-2; weak D call: TRBD1 (6 bases). In germline, CDR1 is MNHEY, CDR2 SMNVEV (reference sequence). The CDR3 extends over 14 amino acids. The V and J ends lost 3 bases and 4 bases respectively, with 12 bases between them. DNA of the CDR3: TGTGCCAGCAGTTTGCGGGGGGGCAGCTATGGCTACACCTTC. This encodes CASSLRGGSYGYTF.